The clone carrying this T cell receptor (beta chain) appeared a few times. The cDNA had a unique molecular identifier and a template-switch universal primer site. TCRdb analysed the 5' RACE reads with MiXCR anew, one entry per CDR3 protein. The data show about 790,000 distinct CDR3 sequences, 15% to 20% seen once. The entry originates in a study of identical twins. Germline assignment: CDR1 MNHNS and CDR2 SASEGT. Trimming took off 6 bases at V and 2 bases at J, with 20 bases between the two ends. The CDR3 totals 16 residues. The sample also formed part of further work on T cells expressing NK-cell markers. Per that paper: Anti-gamma-delta TCR antibody use in several experiments restricted sorting to alpha-beta TCR T cells. A few donors showed these clonotypes also leading the CD3+CD56-NKG2C+ fraction.

The genes are TRBV6-1 and TRBJ2-7; tentative D call: TRBD1 (7 bases). The source of this sequence is a woman in her late teens or twenties in good health. Specimen: PBMCs. This CDR3 is CASRTTGGQSAYEQYF. The CDR3, as DNA: TGTGCCAGCAGAACTACCGGGGGACAGTCGGCCTACGAGCAGTACTTC.